This record looks at one TCR beta chain sequence and its context. Because it lacks the conserved phenylalanine or tryptophan at the end, this CDR3 is likely a read error. The limits of the CDR3 on the DNA are not certain, so only TCRdb's listed CDR3 is given. The source of the sample is a study of T cell responses to AZD1222 COVID-19 vaccine. Profiling relied on immunoSEQ multiplex PCR, and the TCRdb table lists in-frame clones only, not all of them. The repertoire has 85,000 or so clones, more than 70% of them found once; the top ten carry roughly 6%. From its first to its last residue, the CDR3 has 11 amino acids. The germline V gene has CDR1 MNHEY and CDR2 SMNVEV (reference sequence).

The genes are TRBV27 and TRBJ1-4. The sequence was collected from an adult who received the AZD1222 COVID-19 vaccine. This material consisted of peripheral blood, taken 28 days after the second AZD1222 dose. Here the CDR3 reads CASSLLGGRVV.